Shown below are 5 T cell receptor beta chains from a single sample sequenced in a study of cytomegalovirus exposure and HLA in healthy donors. The PCR contained 60 Vbeta and 13 Jbeta primers. Sequencing used immunoSEQ multiplex PCR; TCRdb keeps in-frame clones, though not all of them. The table lists about 300,000 clones, 86% of them singletons. The sample comprised PBMCs. All receptors come from a man aged 35 to 55 in good health and CMV-seropositive.

The chain uses TRBV7-2 and TRBJ2-5, with 8 positions matching TRBD1. Germline values: CDR1 SGHTA, CDR2 FQGNSA. J was trimmed by 5 bases and V by 4 bases; bases with no gene match: 3. CDR3 length equals 13 residues. The CDR3 sequence is CASSSRGLETQYF. CDR3 nucleotide sequence: TGTGCCAGCAGCTCCAGGGGGCTGGAGACCCAGTACTTC.

This rearrangement joins TRBV5-1 to TRBJ2-5; TRBD2 aligns across 11 bases. The better agreement between TRBJ2-7 and the DNA end casts doubt on the J call. Germline loops: CDR1 SGHRS, CDR2 YFSETQ. The CDR3 spans 18 residues. In DNA form, the CDR3 reads TGCGCCAGCAGCCCCATAGCGGGAGGGCGCCGGGAAGAGGACGAGCAGTACTTC. As protein: CASSPIAGGRREEDEQYF.

The chain joins TRBV14 to TRBJ2-3; 14 nucleotides match TRBD2. V shed 3 bases and J 2 bases; nucleotides not matched to a gene: 7. This CDR3 is built from 18 residues. Germline V CDR1 and CDR2: SGHDN, FVKESK. CDR3 in amino acids: CASSQWGTSGSFTDTQYF. The CDR3 coding sequence is TGTGCCAGCAGCCAGTGGGGGACTAGCGGGAGCTTCACAGATACGCAGTATTTT.

This chain's CDR3 is CASSHTPGQGYEQYF. The CDR3 bases are TGCGCCAGCAGCCATACTCCGGGACAGGGATACGAGCAGTACTTC. The rearrangement links TRBV4-1 to TRBJ2-7; 9 bases match TRBD1. The V gene's germline CDR1 is MGHRA and CDR2 YSYEKL. J gave up 4 bases and V 3 bases, and 7 bases lay outside the gene matches. This CDR3 is built from 15 residues.

This rearrangement joins TRBV15 to TRBJ2-7; 9 nucleotides align to TRBD1. V shed 1 base, J shed 5 bases, and the junction held 9 bases outside the gene matches. Germline assignment: CDR1 LNHNV and CDR2 YYDKDF (reference sequence). The CDR3 is made up of 16 amino acids. The CDR3 region is CATSRAIGQGSDEQYF. Written as DNA, the CDR3 is TGTGCCACCAGCAGAGCTATAGGACAGGGGAGCGACGAGCAGTACTTC.